Listed here are 32 T cell receptor beta chains from one sample, sequenced in a study of memory CD4+ T cells and cytomegalovirus serostatus. Assay: immunoSEQ multiplex PCR; the TCRdb copy retains only in-frame clones and omits some. Of under 100,000 clones listed, less than 90% are singletons. The sort gate was single viable CD3+CD4+CD8-CD45RO+ cells for memory CD4+ T cells. Material: memory CD4+ T cells from blood. The receptors derive from an adult in good health and CMV-seronegative.

This clone was seen a few times. J is TRBJ2-3 and V is TRBV18, with D tentatively TRBD1 or TRBD2 (5 bases each). Per germline, CDR1 KGHSH and CDR2 LQKENI. The CDR3 spans 15 residues. The V end lost 0 bases, the J end lost 8 bases, and 15 bases lay between the germline ends. CDR3 in DNA: TGTGCCAGCTCACCACCGACGGGGACCTTTGGTACGCAGTATTTT. This encodes CASSPPTGTFGTQYF.

For the CDR3, the DNA is TGTGCCAGCAGCGGAGGGAGAGGCACTGAAGCTTTCTTT. Residues: CASSGGRGTEAFF. The chain is built from TRBV7-2 and TRBJ1-1; D is unresolved. Germline V gene data show CDR1 as SGHTA and CDR2 as FQGNSA. CDR3 length: 13 residues. V lost 5 bases and J lost 4, with 11 bases in between.

The table lists this clone with a few counts. This chain connects TRBV6-1 to TRBJ2-4; 8 bases fit TRBD1. CDR3 size: 13 residues. Trimming cost V 5 bases and J 8 bases; bases outside gene matches: 5. CDR1 MNHNS and CDR2 SASEGT come from the germline V gene. CDR3 region: CASSTRTGYIQYF. DNA of the CDR3: TGTGCCAGCAGTACGCGGACAGGGTACATTCAGTACTTC.

This clone was detected once. V usage is TRBV5-1 and J usage is TRBJ1-1; no clear D. The CDR3 totals 13 residues. Looked up from germline, CDR1 is SGHRS and CDR2 is YFSETQ. V shed 5 bases and J shed 1 base, with 9 bases lying between them. Here the CDR3 reads CASRVAENTEAFF. The CDR3 DNA sequence: TGCGCCAGCAGGGTAGCAGAGAACACTGAAGCTTTCTTT.

On this clone itself: The sample has other DNA sequences that encode this CDR3 too. CDR3 in amino acids: CASSRTGGYGYTF. In nucleotides, the CDR3 is TGTGCCAGCAGCAGGACAGGCGGGTATGGCTACACCTTC. The V call is TRBV5-4, the J call TRBJ1-2; 7 bases fit TRBD1. Germline values: CDR1 SGHNT, CDR2 YYREEE (reference sequence). The ends lost 4 bases at V and 5 bases at J; junction bases unmatched: 5. This CDR3 is built from 13 residues.

CDR3 sequence: CASSLVQGRGYTF. The CDR3 bases are TGTGCCAGCAGCTTAGTACAGGGGAGGGGCTACACCTTC. The chain couples TRBV7-9 to TRBJ1-2, with 7 bases identical to TRBD1. The CDR3 is 13 residues long. The V segment lost 1 base and the J segment 8 bases; nucleotides outside the gene matches: 4. Germline CDR1 SEHNR, CDR2 FQNEAQ (reference sequence).

V is TRBV7-3 and J is TRBJ1-1, with D possibly being TRBD1 (6 bases). V shed 3 bases and J shed 4 bases, with 12 bases lying between them. CDR3 size: 14 residues. Germline-derived CDR1 and CDR2 are SGHTA and FQGTGA. The CDR3, as DNA: TGTGCCAGCAGCTTGCAGGGGAGGGGCACTGAAGCTTTCTTT. Protein product: CASSLQGRGTEAFF.

The chain recombines TRBV28 with TRBJ1-2; D is perhaps TRBD1 (6 bases). This CDR3 has 14 amino acids. Germline values: CDR1 MDHEN, CDR2 SYDVKM. The V end lost 3 bases, the J end lost 8 bases, and 16 bases lay between the germline ends. CDR3 nucleotide sequence: TGTGCCAGCAGTTTCTTTAAGACAGGTCCCGGCTACACCTTC. It is translated as CASSFFKTGPGYTF.

The V gene is TRBV2, the J gene TRBJ2-7; 12 bases are shared with TRBD2. The germline gives CDR1 SNHLY, CDR2 FYNNEI. CDR3 length equals 13 residues. After removal of 8 bases from V and 5 bases from J, the junction contained 4 bases not matched to a gene. CDR3 amino acids: CASGGLAGNEQYF. The DNA for the CDR3 is TGTGCCAGCGGAGGACTAGCGGGGAACGAGCAGTACTTC. Based on the CDR3 plus reference TRBV2 and TRBJ2-7, the full variable domain is EPEVTQTPSHQVTQMGQEVILRCVPISNHLYFYWYRQILGQKVEFLVSFYNNEISEKSEIFDDQFSVERPDGSNFTLKIRSTKLEDSAMYFCASGGLAGNEQYFGPGTRLTVT.

This chain links TRBV15 with TRBJ2-7; D is undetermined. Trimming removed 0 bases from V and 2 bases from J, with 8 bases in between. The germline CDR1 and CDR2 sequences are LNHNV and YYDKDF (reference sequence). This CDR3 is 14 amino acids long. CDR3 in amino acids: CATSREAGAYEQYF. In DNA, the CDR3 is TGTGCCACCAGCAGAGAGGCCGGAGCCTACGAGCAGTACTTC.

The V gene is TRBV6-4, the J gene TRBJ1-1; a possible D gene is TRBD1 (5 bases). Trimming removed 0 bases from V and 4 bases from J, with 15 bases in between. Germline values: CDR1 MRHNA, CDR2 SNTAGT. This CDR3 region has 16 residues. CDR3 bases: TGTGCCAGCAGTGACTCGTCAGGGTACTTGGGCACTGAAGCTTTCTTT. The encoded protein is CASSDSSGYLGTEAFF.

This clone was found a few times. This chain uses TRBV6-1 with TRBJ2-7; TRBD2 aligns across 16 bases. V lost 5 bases to trimming and J lost 6 bases; unmatched junction nucleotides: 4. This CDR3 region has 15 residues. Germline CDR1 is MNHNS and CDR2 is SASEGT. CDR3 in amino acids: CASSTGLAGGGEQYF. The CDR3 DNA is TGTGCCAGCAGTACGGGACTAGCGGGGGGGGGCGAGCAGTACTTC.

The V and J genes are TRBV16 and TRBJ1-1; D call uncertain. CDR1 is KGHSY, CDR2 FQNENV, per germline. CDR3 size: 13 residues. Trimming took 5 bases from V and 1 from J, leaving 8 bases between them. Here the CDR3 DNA reads TGTGCCAGCAGCACCTTAACGAACACTGAAGCTTTCTTT. Translation: CASSTLTNTEAFF.

The chain uses TRBV5-1 and TRBJ2-5; 7 bases line up with TRBD1. CDR3 length: 13 amino acids. The ends lost 5 bases at V and 5 bases at J; junction bases unmatched: 6. In germline, CDR1 is SGHRS, CDR2 YFSETQ. CDR3: CASSTTGRETQYF. DNA of the CDR3: TGCGCCAGCAGTACGACAGGGCGGGAGACCCAGTACTTC. The complete variable domain, with remaining parts taken from reference TRBV5-1 and TRBJ2-5, reads KAGVTQTPRYLIKTRGQQVTLSCSPISGHRSVSWYQQTPGQGLQFLFEYFSETQRNKGNFPGRFSGRQFSNSRSEMNVSTLELGDSALYLCASSTTGRETQYFGPGTRLLVL.

The gene calls are TRBV30 and TRBJ1-5; D is unresolved. The CDR3 has 15 amino acids. The germline gives CDR1 GTSNPN, CDR2 SVGIG (reference sequence). The germline V and J ends were trimmed by 3 bases and 0 bases, with 12 bases remaining between them. The CDR3 nucleotides are TGTGCCTGGAGAGTCGAAGGTGGTAGCAATCAGCCCCAGCATTTT. This gives the protein CAWRVEGGSNQPQHF.

V usage is TRBV6-5 and J usage is TRBJ1-4; 8 nucleotides align to TRBD1. From germline, CDR1 is MNHEY and CDR2 SVGAGI. The CDR3 loop spans 16 amino acids. The V and J ends lost 0 bases and 7 bases, in that order; junction bases with no gene match: 7. CDR3 coding DNA: TGTGCCAGCAGTTACTCGGCAGGCAGGGGGCGTGAAAAACTGTTTTTT. It encodes CASSYSAGRGREKLFF.

This clone was detected a few times. This sequence joins TRBV15 and TRBJ1-1, with TRBD1 identical over 7 bases. The trim removed 1 base at V and 4 bases at J, leaving 0 bases unmatched. The CDR3 consists of 13 residues. CDR1 and CDR2 from the germline V gene are LNHNV and YYDKDF (reference sequence). The CDR3, as DNA: TGTGCCACCAGCAGAGCAGGGGGCACTGAAGCTTTCTTT. It translates to CATSRAGGTEAFF.

Worth noting for this clone: Compared with germline, one end of the junction differs, possibly owing to a read error. This chain joins TRBV7-2 and TRBJ1-2, with 8 bases fitting TRBD1. In germline, CDR1 is SGHTA, CDR2 FQGNSA. The CDR3 has 12 residues. The CDR3 DNA reads as TGTGCCAGCAGCTTAGTGAGCCAGGGGGCCTTTTTC. It translates to CASSLVSQGAFF.

CDR3 sequence (DNA): TGTGCCAGCAACCTTGGGACGGTAGACTATGGCTACACCTTC. Its protein product is CASNLGTVDYGYTF. The chain carries TRBV28 and TRBJ1-2; possibly TRBD1 for D (5 bases). Germline V gives CDR1 MDHEN, CDR2 SYDVKM. Trimming stripped 7 bases from V and 3 bases from J, with 15 bases between. The CDR3 sequence is 14 residues long.

This clone showed up just a few times. The CDR3 loop reads CASSLWLTFYGYTF. CDR3 sequence (DNA): TGTGCCAGCAGCTTATGGCTAACATTCTATGGCTACACCTTC. The J gene is TRBJ1-2, the V gene TRBV7-3, with D unresolved. In germline, CDR1 is SGHTA, CDR2 FQGTGA. The V end lost 2 bases, the J end lost 4 bases, and 11 bases lay between the germline ends. The CDR3 loop spans 14 amino acids.

This chain connects TRBV5-6 to TRBJ2-7; D gene unclear. This CDR3 region has 18 residues. V was shortened by 4 bases and J by 1 base, with 24 bases between the two germline ends. Germline CDR1 is SGHDT and CDR2 is YYEEEE. In DNA, the CDR3 is TGTGCCAGCAGCCCTCCAAAGGGTGCGCCTATTTCTTCCTACGAGCAGTACTTC. It yields the protein CASSPPKGAPISSYEQYF.

V gene TRBV12-5 combines with J gene TRBJ2-7; D unclear. The CDR3 extends over 15 amino acids. Between the trimmed V and J ends, which lost 0 bases and 3 bases, there was a span of 12 bases. CDR1 LGHNT and CDR2 FRNRAP come from the germline V gene. CDR3 protein: CASGLVDGSYYEQYF. CDR3 nucleotides: TGTGCTAGTGGTTTGGTAGACGGAAGCTACTACGAGCAGTACTTC.

The chain combines TRBV27 with TRBJ2-5, with D maybe TRBD2 (5 bases). The CDR3 runs 13 residues. V shed 2 bases and J shed 5 bases, with 9 bases lying between them. Germline V lookup: CDR1 MNHEY, CDR2 SMNVEV (reference sequence). The CDR3 protein is CASSLRERETQYF. Written as DNA, the CDR3 is TGTGCCAGCAGTTTAAGGGAGAGGGAGACCCAGTACTTC.

This clone appeared once. The chain uses TRBV7-2 and TRBJ2-7, with TRBD1 matching 7 bases. CDR1 and CDR2 (germline): SGHTA, FQGNSA. The V segment lost 5 bases and the J segment 3 bases; nucleotides outside the gene matches: 7. The CDR3 is made up of 14 amino acids. CDR3 nucleotide sequence: TGTGCCAGCAGCCCGTACAGGGGAAGCTACGAGCAGTACTTC. It codes for CASSPYRGSYEQYF.

The rearrangement joins TRBV4-1 to TRBJ2-5; 7 nucleotides align to TRBD1. Trimming at V came to 0 bases and at J to 0 bases, leaving 13 bases not matched to a gene. Germline V gene data show CDR1 as MGHRA and CDR2 as YSYEKL. The CDR3 runs to 19 residues. The CDR3 DNA reads TGCGCCAGCAGCCAAGAGGGGACAGTCCTACGTGTTGACCAAGAGACCCAGTACTTC. As protein: CASSQEGTVLRVDQETQYF.

The chain recombines TRBV28 with TRBJ1-1; 12 positions match TRBD1. Trimming at V came to 5 bases and at J to 13 bases, leaving 8 bases not matched to a gene. CDR1 and CDR2 from the germline V gene are MDHEN and SYDVKM. This CDR3 is built from 13 residues. This CDR3 reads CASSPWDRGRSFF. The CDR3, as DNA: TGTGCCAGCAGTCCCTGGGACAGGGGGCGGAGTTTCTTT. Variable domain in full (rest from reference TRBV28 and TRBJ1-1): DVKVTQSSRYLVKRTGEKVFLECVQDMDHENMFWYRQDPGLGLRLIYFSYDVKMKEKGDIPEGYSVSREKKERFSLILESASTNQTSMYLCASSPWDRGRSFFGQGTRLTVV.

V usage is TRBV13 and J usage is TRBJ1-1; tentative D call: TRBD1 (5 bases). Germline V gene data show CDR1 as PRHDT and CDR2 as FYEKMQ (reference sequence). The CDR3 extends over 14 amino acids. V lost 3 bases and J 6 bases, leaving 14 bases between the germline ends. The CDR3 sequence is CASSFREEGPEAFF. Here the CDR3 DNA reads TGTGCCAGCAGCTTCAGGGAAGAGGGCCCTGAAGCTTTCTTT.

This chain connects TRBV7-2 to TRBJ1-4; 7 bases agree with TRBD1. CDR1 and CDR2 from the germline V gene are SGHTA and FQGNSA. The CDR3 spans 15 residues. J lost 6 bases, V lost 0 bases, and 4 bases had no gene match. The CDR3 region is CASSLAGGAYEKLFF. DNA for the CDR3: TGTGCCAGCAGCTTAGCAGGGGGCGCTTATGAAAAACTGTTTTTT.

This chain links TRBV7-3 with TRBJ2-1; D is uncertain. Germline lookup yields CDR1 SGHTA and CDR2 FQGTGA. The V and J ends lost 1 base and 4 bases respectively, with 8 bases between them. The CDR3 has 14 amino acids. CDR3 sequence: CASSLSGRYNEQFF. The DNA of the CDR3 is TGTGCCAGCAGCTTAAGCGGCCGGTACAATGAGCAGTTCTTC.

The rearrangement links TRBV5-1 to TRBJ1-1; D is perhaps TRBD1 (5 bases). The germline CDR1 and CDR2 sequences are SGHRS and YFSETQ. CDR3 length: 13 residues. V lost 2 bases, J lost 5 bases, and 10 bases lay in between. CDR3 loop: CASSLVRETEAFF. For the CDR3, the DNA is TGCGCCAGCAGCTTAGTCAGGGAGACTGAAGCTTTCTTT. Complete variable domain (other parts from reference TRBV5-1 and TRBJ1-1): KAGVTQTPRYLIKTRGQQVTLSCSPISGHRSVSWYQQTPGQGLQFLFEYFSETQRNKGNFPGRFSGRQFSNSRSEMNVSTLELGDSALYLCASSLVRETEAFFGQGTRLTVV.

The J gene is TRBJ2-5, the V gene TRBV5-1, with 8 bases matching TRBD1. Unmatched junction bases numbered 12, after V lost 4 bases and J lost 4 bases. Germline values: CDR1 SGHRS, CDR2 YFSETQ. The CDR3 sequence is 16 residues long. The CDR3: CASSPIQGALRETQYF. The CDR3 DNA reads TGCGCCAGCAGCCCTATCCAGGGGGCACTAAGAGAGACCCAGTACTTC.

The chain links TRBV10-3 to TRBJ1-1, with 7 positions matching TRBD1. Germline values: CDR1 ENHRY, CDR2 SYGVKD. J lost 4 bases, V lost 5 bases, and 7 bases had no gene match. This CDR3 is built from 14 residues. The DNA of the CDR3 is TGTGCCATCAGTTTCCAGGGGGGGGGCACTGAAGCTTTCTTT. It encodes CAISFQGGGTEAFF.